This T cell receptor (beta chain) was identified in a study of T cell clonality in common variable immunodeficiency. Measured with immunoSEQ multiplex PCR; TCRdb has only the in-frame clones, and not every one. The repertoire consists of 50,000 or so clones, none detected only once. The junction had 3 bases not matched to a gene; V was cut back by 6 bases and J by 5 bases. Germline CDR1 reads DFQATT; CDR2 reads SNEGSKA (reference sequence). CDR3 length equals 12 residues. This clone has only a few counts. Its antigen is unknown. The read ends 3 residues before the CDR3 terminus; that terminus is restored from the germline J gene. General study findings and limits: CVID subjects shared fewer TCRbeta clones than healthy controls did. Repertoire-complication correlations in CVID were limited by patient heterogeneity. CVID subjects showed higher TCRbeta clonality than healthy controls.

The receptor was derived from a person aged 18-70 years in good health. The specimen was peripheral blood mononuclear cells. The chain recombines TRBV20-1 with TRBJ2-7, with 11 bases lining up with TRBD2. The CDR3 reads CSAVAGGDEQYF. The CDR3 DNA, read in part, is TGCAGTGCGGTAGCGGGAGGGGACGAG.